This is a list of T cell receptor beta chains from one sample in a study of CD8 T cells in ankylosing spondylitis. MiXCR was run by TCRdb on the 5' RACE reads, yielding one entry per CDR3 protein. The data hold some 17,000 distinct CDR3 sequences, with roughly 8% observed a single time. Input material: blood. These receptors were collected from a male donor with ankylosing spondylitis or in good health (not recorded which). Both conserved end residues are part of each CDR3. Fields, in order: CDR3 length, J gene, D gene, V gene, clone size, CDR3 DNA, CDR3 protein. A D gene is named only where the DNA matches it firmly. Clone size is not always given. Where it is, it says once, few, many or a class for expanded clones.

CDR3 length: 14
J gene: TRBJ2-1
D gene: TRBD2
V gene: TRBV7-6
clone size: few
CDR3 DNA: TGTGCCAGCAGCCCGGGAGTAGCGGGGAATGAGCAGTTCTTC
CDR3 protein: CASSPGVAGNEQFF

CDR3 length: 12
J gene: TRBJ2-3
D gene: NA
V gene: TRBV12-3/TRBV12-4
clone size: many
CDR3 DNA: TGTGCCAGCAGTTTGGCTAGCCGCGCGCAGTATTTT
CDR3 protein: CASSLASRAQYF

CDR3 length: 16
J gene: TRBJ2-1
D gene: NA
V gene: TRBV20-1
clone size: many
CDR3 DNA: TGCAGTGCTAGACCCAATCTAGCAATCTCCTACAATGAGCAGTTCTTC
CDR3 protein: CSARPNLAISYNEQFF

CDR3 length: 14
J gene: TRBJ2-7
D gene: TRBD2
V gene: TRBV20-1
clone size: many
CDR3 DNA: TGCAGTGCTAACTTAGCGGGAGGCCCCTACGAGCAGTACTTC
CDR3 protein: CSANLAGGPYEQYF

CDR3 length: 14
J gene: TRBJ2-3
D gene: NA
V gene: TRBV27
clone size: NA
CDR3 DNA: TGTGCCAGCAGTTGGCAGGGTTTCACAGATACGCAGTATTTT
CDR3 protein: CASSWQGFTDTQYF

CDR3 length: 13
J gene: TRBJ2-7
D gene: NA
V gene: TRBV7-9
clone size: many
CDR3 DNA: TGTGCCAGCAGCTTGGAAACGTCTAGGGAGCAGTACTTC
CDR3 protein: CASSLETSREQYF

CDR3 length: 14
J gene: TRBJ2-2
D gene: NA
V gene: TRBV29-1
clone size: few
CDR3 DNA: TGCAGCGTTGGGGGGCTTACGAACACCGGGGAGCTGTTTTTT
CDR3 protein: CSVGGLTNTGELFF

CDR3 length: 14
J gene: TRBJ2-1
D gene: NA
V gene: TRBV29-1
clone size: many
CDR3 DNA: TGCAGCGTTGAAGATCGAGGGAGGCGGGATGAGCAGTTCTTC
CDR3 protein: CSVEDRGRRDEQFF

CDR3 length: 16
J gene: TRBJ2-5
D gene: NA
V gene: TRBV3-1
clone size: many
CDR3 DNA: TGTGCCAGCAGCCCGGAGGCGACAAAACTACAAGAGACCCAGTACTTC
CDR3 protein: CASSPEATKLQETQYF

CDR3 length: 14
J gene: TRBJ2-1
D gene: TRBD2
V gene: TRBV29-1
clone size: many
CDR3 DNA: TGCAGCGCTACGGGACTAGCGGTTTACAATGAGCAGTTCTTC
CDR3 protein: CSATGLAVYNEQFF

CDR3 length: 12
J gene: TRBJ1-5
D gene: NA
V gene: TRBV6-2/TRBV6-3
clone size: few
CDR3 DNA: TGTGCCAGCAGTACCCTGAGGCAGCCCCAGCATTTT
CDR3 protein: CASSTLRQPQHF

CDR3 length: 14
J gene: TRBJ2-7
D gene: NA
V gene: TRBV7-2
clone size: few
CDR3 DNA: TGTGCCAGCAGCGTAACCGGTACGGCCTACGAGCAGTACTTC
CDR3 protein: CASSVTGTAYEQYF

CDR3 length: 13
J gene: TRBJ1-5
D gene: NA
V gene: TRBV5-1
clone size: many
CDR3 DNA: TGCGCCAGCAGCTTGGACAGGGAACGGCCCCAGCATTTT
CDR3 protein: CASSLDRERPQHF

CDR3 length: 13
J gene: TRBJ2-7
D gene: NA
V gene: TRBV2
clone size: many
CDR3 DNA: TGTGCCAGCAGGATTCTTCAGGGTTACGAGCAGTACTTC
CDR3 protein: CASRILQGYEQYF

CDR3 length: 15
J gene: TRBJ2-1
D gene: NA
V gene: TRBV25-1
clone size: NA
CDR3 DNA: TGTGCCAGCAGTGCCATCCAGGGCTCCTACAATGAGCAGTTCTTC
CDR3 protein: CASSAIQGSYNEQFF

CDR3 length: 16
J gene: TRBJ2-3
D gene: NA
V gene: TRBV4-3
clone size: NA
CDR3 DNA: TGCGCCAGCAGCCAAGGATGGGACCTCGTAACAGATACGCAGTATTTT
CDR3 protein: CASSQGWDLVTDTQYF

CDR3 length: 15
J gene: TRBJ2-2
D gene: NA
V gene: TRBV20-1
clone size: few
CDR3 DNA: TGCAGTGCTAGAGGACCGGGGCCTGACACCGGGGAGCTGTTTTTT
CDR3 protein: CSARGPGPDTGELFF

CDR3 length: 13
J gene: TRBJ2-1
D gene: NA
V gene: TRBV24-1
clone size: few
CDR3 DNA: TGTGCCACCAGTGAACCTCTAGCGAATGAGCAGTTCTTC
CDR3 protein: CATSEPLANEQFF

CDR3 length: 15
J gene: TRBJ2-7
D gene: NA
V gene: TRBV3-1
clone size: few
CDR3 DNA: TGTGCCAGCAGCCGGAGCGGCAGTGGTACCTACGAGCAGTACTTC
CDR3 protein: CASSRSGSGTYEQYF

CDR3 length: 17
J gene: TRBJ2-2
D gene: TRBD1
V gene: TRBV15
clone size: few
CDR3 DNA: TGTGCCACCCACGGACAGGGGAACCCTCTAAACACCGGGGAGCTGTTTTTT
CDR3 protein: CATHGQGNPLNTGELFF

CDR3 length: 18
J gene: TRBJ2-3
D gene: TRBD2
V gene: TRBV23-1
clone size: NA
CDR3 DNA: TGCGCCAGCAGTCAACTCGGGACTAGCGGGGGGGCCTGGGATACGCAGTATTTT
CDR3 protein: CASSQLGTSGGAWDTQYF

CDR3 length: 13
J gene: TRBJ2-1
D gene: NA
V gene: TRBV2
clone size: many
CDR3 DNA: TGTGCCAGCAAAACGGAGGCCTACAATGAGCAGTTCTTC
CDR3 protein: CASKTEAYNEQFF

CDR3 length: 12
J gene: TRBJ1-1
D gene: TRBD1
V gene: TRBV28
clone size: many
CDR3 DNA: TGTGCCAGCAGTTTGGTGACAGGGGATGCTTTCTTT
CDR3 protein: CASSLVTGDAFF

CDR3 length: 13
J gene: TRBJ1-2
D gene: NA
V gene: TRBV20-1
clone size: NA
CDR3 DNA: TGCAGTGCTAGAGATCTAGGCTTGTATGGCTACACCTTC
CDR3 protein: CSARDLGLYGYTF

CDR3 length: 13
J gene: TRBJ1-2
D gene: TRBD1
V gene: TRBV7-2
clone size: few
CDR3 DNA: TGTGCCAGCACCAGCAGAGGGGGCTGGGGCTACACCTTC
CDR3 protein: CASTSRGGWGYTF

CDR3 length: 13
J gene: TRBJ2-1
D gene: NA
V gene: TRBV24-1
clone size: many
CDR3 DNA: TGTGCCACCAGTGAGGTCGGGACATCTGAGCAGTTCTTC
CDR3 protein: CATSEVGTSEQFF

CDR3 length: 15
J gene: TRBJ2-1
D gene: TRBD1
V gene: TRBV5-1
clone size: many
CDR3 DNA: TGCGCCAGCAGCCCAGGACAGGGGACCTACAATGAGCAGTTCTTC
CDR3 protein: CASSPGQGTYNEQFF

CDR3 length: 15
J gene: TRBJ2-1
D gene: TRBD1
V gene: TRBV7-2
clone size: many
CDR3 DNA: TGTGCCAGCAGCTCCCACAGGGGGGCATACAATGAGCAGTTCTTC
CDR3 protein: CASSSHRGAYNEQFF

CDR3 length: 15
J gene: TRBJ2-2
D gene: TRBD1
V gene: TRBV2
clone size: few
CDR3 DNA: TGTGCCAGCAGTGAGGACAGGGGGAGGACCGGGGAGCTGTTTTTT
CDR3 protein: CASSEDRGRTGELFF

CDR3 length: 12
J gene: TRBJ2-1
D gene: NA
V gene: TRBV6-5
clone size: many
CDR3 DNA: TGTGCCAGCAGCCCGGGGCAGGATGAGCAGTTCTTC
CDR3 protein: CASSPGQDEQFF

CDR3 length: 14
J gene: TRBJ2-2
D gene: NA
V gene: TRBV5-1
clone size: many
CDR3 DNA: TGCGCCAGCAATCCGGACGGCAACACCGGGGAGCTGTTTTTT
CDR3 protein: CASNPDGNTGELFF

CDR3 length: 16
J gene: TRBJ2-2
D gene: NA
V gene: TRBV20-1
clone size: few
CDR3 DNA: TGCAGTGCTAGAGATCCGGGGGAGAAAGGGACCGGGGAGCTGTTTTTT
CDR3 protein: CSARDPGEKGTGELFF

CDR3 length: 14
J gene: TRBJ2-2
D gene: NA
V gene: TRBV10-3
clone size: many
CDR3 DNA: TGTGCCATCAGTGAGTCCCCCCCGGCCGGGGAGCTGTTTTTT
CDR3 protein: CAISESPPAGELFF

CDR3 length: 14
J gene: TRBJ2-1
D gene: TRBD2
V gene: TRBV6-2/TRBV6-3
clone size: many
CDR3 DNA: TGTGCCAGCAGTCGGGCTAGCGGGAGGAATGAGCAGTTCTTC
CDR3 protein: CASSRASGRNEQFF

CDR3 length: 13
J gene: TRBJ2-3
D gene: TRBD2
V gene: TRBV7-7
clone size: NA
CDR3 DNA: TGTGCTAGCAGCTTGGGACTAGCGGATACGCAGTATTTT
CDR3 protein: CASSLGLADTQYF

CDR3 length: 13
J gene: TRBJ2-2
D gene: NA
V gene: TRBV20-1
clone size: many
CDR3 DNA: TGCAGTGCTAGACGTACAGGAACCGGGGAGCTGTTTTTT
CDR3 protein: CSARRTGTGELFF

CDR3 length: 12
J gene: TRBJ2-3
D gene: TRBD1
V gene: TRBV9
clone size: many
CDR3 DNA: TGTGCCAGCAGCGTGGACAGGGTGCCGCAGTATTTT
CDR3 protein: CASSVDRVPQYF

CDR3 length: 14
J gene: TRBJ2-3
D gene: TRBD2
V gene: TRBV12-3/TRBV12-4
clone size: many
CDR3 DNA: TGTGCCAGCAGGGCTAGCGGGAGCACAGATACGCAGTATTTT
CDR3 protein: CASRASGSTDTQYF

CDR3 length: 16
J gene: TRBJ1-4
D gene: TRBD1
V gene: TRBV28
clone size: NA
CDR3 DNA: TGTGCCAGCAGGTTGCAAGGGGGCTTCACTAATGAAAAACTGTTTTTT
CDR3 protein: CASRLQGGFTNEKLFF

CDR3 length: 15
J gene: TRBJ1-4
D gene: NA
V gene: TRBV5-5
clone size: NA
CDR3 DNA: TGTGCCAGCAGCATAGAGGGACGGCTGAATGAAAAACTGTTTTTT
CDR3 protein: CASSIEGRLNEKLFF

CDR3 length: 14
J gene: TRBJ2-2
D gene: NA
V gene: TRBV28
clone size: few
CDR3 DNA: TGTGCCAGCAGTGTCCCTTTGCACACCGGGGAGCTGTTTTTT
CDR3 protein: CASSVPLHTGELFF

CDR3 length: 18
J gene: TRBJ2-6
D gene: NA
V gene: TRBV5-1
clone size: few
CDR3 DNA: TGCGCCAGCAGCTTGGTTACGGGGTGGAGCTCTGGGGCCAACGTCCTGACTTTC
CDR3 protein: CASSLVTGWSSGANVLTF